The next 23 T cell receptor beta chains were all read from a single sample in a study of beta chain features in type 1 diabetes. Broader study findings: TCRB CDR3 length was moderately but significantly reduced in all four CD4+ subsets of Type 1 diabetes patients.

As every portion of the isolated RNA was reverse transcribed, the sequencing read expressed TCRB transcripts. Method: immunoSEQ multiplex PCR; TCRdb's copy keeps in-frame clones and lacks some. The repertoire holds 250,000 or so clones, with about 15% as singletons. Which antigens these TCRs recognize remains unknown. Sequencing was carried out using naive CD4+ T cells from blood. Every receptor here comes from a young man with type 1 diabetes.

This clone has a handful of counts. The gene calls are TRBV6-5 and TRBJ2-1; 7 nucleotides align to TRBD1. The V gene end was trimmed by 6 bases and the J gene end by 15 bases; junction bases not matched to a gene: 11. Germline assignment: CDR1 MNHEY and CDR2 SVGAGI. There are 12 residues in the CDR3. The CDR3 bases are TGTGCCAGCAGCCCCAGCCGGGACAGTAGGTTCTTC. Translated: CASSPSRDSRFF.

This clone appeared a few times. V usage is TRBV18 and J usage is TRBJ2-3, with D perhaps TRBD1 (6 bases). CDR1 and CDR2 from the germline V gene are KGHSH and LQKENI. The length of the CDR3 is 14 residues. V was clipped by 10 bases and J by 3 bases, with 17 bases between them. In DNA form, the CDR3 reads TGTGCCACCTCGACAGGATGGCAAACAGATACGCAGTATTTT. Translation: CATSTGWQTDTQYF.

The sample holds a few counts of this clone. In DNA, the CDR3 is TGTGCCAGCAGTCAACCGGGACAGGCCTTGAATGAGCAGTTCTTC. Translation gives CASSQPGQALNEQFF. The chain carries TRBV25-1 and TRBJ2-1; the match to TRBD1 covers 8 bases. This CDR3 spans 15 amino acids. CDR1 is MGHDK, CDR2 SYGVNS, per germline. V lost 5 bases and J lost 7; bases outside the gene matches: 10.

The chain links TRBV6-5 to TRBJ2-3; D is ambiguous. This CDR3 is built from 14 residues. From germline, CDR1 is MNHEY and CDR2 SVGAGI. Trimming shortened V by 2 bases and J by 2 bases, and 8 bases separated the two germline ends. CDR3 amino acids: CASSYTVNTDTQYF. As DNA, the CDR3 is TGTGCCAGCAGTTACACGGTGAACACAGATACGCAGTATTTT.

This clone appeared a few times. The chain is built from TRBV30 and TRBJ2-1; 7 bases agree with TRBD1. Trimming took 7 bases from V and 0 from J; bases not matched to a gene: 3. The CDR3 spans 13 residues. Germline values: CDR1 GTSNPN, CDR2 SVGIG (reference sequence). The CDR3 nucleotides are TGTGCCTTGACAGGGAGCTCCTACAATGAGCAGTTCTTC. Protein product: CALTGSSYNEQFF.

The CDR3 DNA reads as TGTGCCAGCAGCGCCGGGACTAGCGGGAGTCTGGATACGCAGTATTTT. Its protein product is CASSAGTSGSLDTQYF. The chain employs TRBV7-7 and TRBJ2-3; 14 nucleotides align to TRBD2. The CDR3 consists of 16 residues. The ends lost 5 bases at V and 6 bases at J; junction bases unmatched: 7. CDR1 and CDR2 (germline): SSHAT, FNYEAQ (reference sequence).

CDR3 coding DNA: TGTGCCAGCTACTCAGGGTTTCCAGATACGCAGTATTTT. It yields the protein CASYSGFPDTQYF. The chain uses TRBV7-9 and TRBJ2-3; D perhaps matches TRBD1 (5 bases). The germline V and J ends were trimmed by 8 bases and 4 bases, with 13 bases remaining between them. The CDR3 sequence is 13 residues long. Germline V gives CDR1 SEHNR, CDR2 FQNEAQ (reference sequence).

This rearrangement joins TRBV11-2 to TRBJ2-1; 10 nucleotides agree with TRBD1. The CDR3 is 14 amino acids. The germline V gene has CDR1 SGHAT and CDR2 FQNNGV. After removal of 5 bases from V and 8 bases from J, the junction contained 6 bases not matched to a gene. CDR3 protein: CASSRRDRGDEQFF. In DNA, the CDR3 is TGTGCCAGCAGCCGACGGGACAGGGGTGATGAGCAGTTCTTC.

The chain is built from TRBV5-4 and TRBJ1-2; D unresolved. Per germline, CDR1 SGHNT and CDR2 YYREEE (reference sequence). Between the trimmed V and J ends, which lost 4 bases and 4 bases, there was a span of 11 bases. The length of the CDR3 is 13 residues. CDR3: CASSPGEGYGYTF. In nucleotides, the CDR3 is TGTGCCAGCAGCCCCGGGGAAGGCTATGGCTACACCTTC.

The chain links TRBV29-1 to TRBJ1-1; no definite D call. This CDR3 comprises 11 residues. Trimming left V 4 bases short and J 7 bases short, with 10 bases between. Germline loops: CDR1 SQVTM, CDR2 ANQGSEA. Here the CDR3 DNA reads TGCAGCGTTGCGTCACAGATTGAAGCTTTCTTT. Translating it yields CSVASQIEAFF.

This clone was seen more than once but under ten times. The rearrangement links TRBV11-2 to TRBJ1-1, with TRBD1 as a possible D gene (5 bases). The length of the CDR3 is 15 residues. Per the germline V gene, CDR1 is SGHAT and CDR2 is FQNNGV. V was cut by 1 base and J by 2 bases, with 11 bases left in between. The DNA of the CDR3 is TGTGCCAGCAGCTTAGGGCAGACAGCAAACACTGAAGCTTTCTTT. Translation gives CASSLGQTANTEAFF.

This chain uses TRBV29-1 with TRBJ2-3; 7 bases align to TRBD2. The V gene end was trimmed by 8 bases and the J gene end by 0 bases; junction bases not matched to a gene: 14. This CDR3 is 16 amino acids long. Germline V gene data show CDR1 as SQVTM and CDR2 as ANQGSEA. The CDR3 loop reads CSWWERTRASTDTQYF. In nucleotides, the CDR3 is TGCAGCTGGTGGGAGAGGACTAGGGCGAGCACAGATACGCAGTATTTT.

This clone has only a few counts. The V and J genes are TRBV10-2 and TRBJ2-5; 8 bases align to TRBD1. Germline V gives CDR1 WSHSY, CDR2 SAAADI. Trimming removed 8 bases from V and 2 bases from J; junction bases left unmatched: 7. This CDR3 is 14 amino acids long. The CDR3, as DNA: TGCGCCAGCGGCAGGACAGGGAGTCAAGAGACCCAGTACTTC. As protein: CASGRTGSQETQYF.

This clone was seen a handful of times. The chain uses TRBV28 and TRBJ1-1, with 8 nucleotides matching TRBD1. The V segment lost 4 bases and the J segment 5 bases; nucleotides outside the gene matches: 9. This CDR3 spans 15 amino acids. CDR1 is MDHEN and CDR2 is SYDVKM in the germline V gene. The CDR3 DNA sequence: TGTGCCAGCAGTTCAGGACAGGGAAGTGTAACTGAAGCTTTCTTT. This codes for CASSSGQGSVTEAFF.

V usage is TRBV18 and J usage is TRBJ2-2; 7 bases are a match to TRBD1. Germline V CDR1 and CDR2: KGHSH, LQKENI. Trimming took 3 bases from V and 0 from J; bases not matched to a gene: 4. There are 16 residues in the CDR3. This CDR3 reads CASSPWDRTNTGELFF. The CDR3 bases are TGTGCCAGCTCACCGTGGGACAGAACGAACACCGGGGAGCTGTTTTTT.

This clone was observed a handful of times. The chain employs TRBV5-6 and TRBJ2-2; TRBD1 is a possible D gene (5 bases). Germline CDR1 and CDR2: SGHDT and YYEEEE. This CDR3 region has 15 residues. Trimming stripped 1 base from V and 0 bases from J, with 7 bases between. The CDR3: CASSLPRANTGELFF. The CDR3 region has the DNA TGTGCCAGCAGCTTGCCCAGGGCGAACACCGGGGAGCTGTTTTTT.

This clone was counted only a few times. The chain employs TRBV4-1 and TRBJ1-2; 7 nucleotides line up with TRBD1. There are 15 residues in the CDR3. Germline V gene data show CDR1 as MGHRA and CDR2 as YSYEKL. After removal of 1 base from V and 8 bases from J, the junction contained 10 bases not matched to a gene. The CDR3 reads CASSQATDRDGGYTF. The CDR3 region has the DNA TGCGCCAGCAGCCAAGCCACCGACAGGGACGGAGGCTACACCTTC.

Comment on this clone: This sample includes further DNA sequences coding for the same CDR3. The gene calls are TRBV5-1 and TRBJ2-5; D perhaps matches TRBD1 (6 bases). V was trimmed by 0 bases and J by 5 bases, leaving 8 bases between them. The CDR3 covers 13 residues. Germline CDR1 is SGHRS and CDR2 is YFSETQ. This chain's CDR3 is CASSLEGVETQYF. The CDR3, as DNA: TGCGCCAGCAGCTTGGAGGGGGTGGAGACCCAGTACTTC.

The sample holds a few counts of this clone. This chain joins TRBV7-6 and TRBJ2-5, with D perhaps TRBD2 (6 bases). Germline assignment: CDR1 SGHVS and CDR2 FNYEAQ. V was pared by 3 bases and J by 5 bases, with 10 bases between. The CDR3 contains 13 residues. The CDR3, as DNA: TGTGCCAGCAGCTTGACTAGACAGGAGACCCAGTACTTC. Encoded protein: CASSLTRQETQYF.

This clone was found a few times. The chain combines TRBV9 with TRBJ2-3; 10 bases line up with TRBD2. J was trimmed by 0 bases and V by 2 bases; bases with no gene match: 6. Germline lookup yields CDR1 SGDLS and CDR2 YYNGEE. CDR3 length: 17 residues. For the CDR3, the DNA is TGTGCCAGCAGCGTCGGGGCTAGCGGGGGCAGCACAGATACGCAGTATTTT. Protein sequence: CASSVGASGGSTDTQYF.

J is TRBJ1-2 and V is TRBV19; 10 nucleotides line up with TRBD1. This CDR3 is 16 amino acids long. Trimming took 3 bases from V and 7 from J; bases not matched to a gene: 11. Germline CDR1 is LNHDA and CDR2 is SQIVND (reference sequence). CDR3 in amino acids: CASSIGMTGGAGGYTF. CDR3 bases: TGTGCCAGTAGTATCGGCATGACAGGGGGCGCAGGTGGCTACACCTTC.

This clone was counted only a few times. The CDR3 spells CASSQGGGNTEAFF. CDR3 in DNA: TGCGCCAGCAGCCAAGGGGGAGGGAACACTGAAGCTTTCTTT. The chain links TRBV4-1 to TRBJ1-1; no firm D call. The ends were cut back, 1 base at V and 1 base at J, with 7 bases in the middle. CDR3 length equals 14 residues. The germline CDR1 and CDR2 sequences are MGHRA and YSYEKL.

The V call is TRBV30, the J call TRBJ1-1; D may be TRBD1 (5 bases). Germline V CDR1 and CDR2: GTSNPN, SVGIG (reference sequence). The V end lost 3 bases, the J end lost 1 base, and 12 bases lay between the germline ends. The CDR3 runs to 14 residues. As DNA, the CDR3 is TGTGCCTGGAGCTCCCGGGGGGGGAACACTGAAGCTTTCTTT. Residues: CAWSSRGGNTEAFF.